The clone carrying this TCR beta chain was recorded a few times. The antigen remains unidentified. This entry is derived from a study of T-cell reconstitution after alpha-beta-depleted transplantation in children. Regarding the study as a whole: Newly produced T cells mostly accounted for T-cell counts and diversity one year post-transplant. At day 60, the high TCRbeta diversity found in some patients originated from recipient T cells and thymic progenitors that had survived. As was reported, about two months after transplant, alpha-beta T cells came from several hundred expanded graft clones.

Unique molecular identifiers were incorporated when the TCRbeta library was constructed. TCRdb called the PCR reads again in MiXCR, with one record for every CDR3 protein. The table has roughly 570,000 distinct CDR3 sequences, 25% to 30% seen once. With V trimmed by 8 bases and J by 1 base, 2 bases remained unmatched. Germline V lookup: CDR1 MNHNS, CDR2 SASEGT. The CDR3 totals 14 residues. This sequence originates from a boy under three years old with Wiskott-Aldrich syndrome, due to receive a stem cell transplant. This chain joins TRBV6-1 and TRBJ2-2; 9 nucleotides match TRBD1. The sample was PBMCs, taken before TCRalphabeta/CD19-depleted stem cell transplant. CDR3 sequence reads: CASGGQGNTGELFF. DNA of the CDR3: TGTGCCAGCGGGGGACAGGGGAACACCGGGGAGCTGTTTTTT.